This is a list of T cell receptor beta chains from one sample in a study of T-cell reconstitution after alpha-beta-depleted transplantation in children. TCRdb used MiXCR to reprocess the PCR reads, holding one entry per CDR3 protein. The sample has 450,000 to 500,000 distinct CDR3 sequences, approximately 12% seen once; the top ten hold 4.5% to 6%. Here the sequenced sample was PBMCs from the stem cell graft donor, taken from the stem cell graft. The receptors come from a human donor who donated a stem cell graft to a child with combined immunodeficiency. CDR3s include the opening cysteine and the closing phenylalanine or tryptophan. Each record gives: clone size, V gene, J gene, D gene, CDR3 protein, CDR3 DNA. The D gene is left open where the match is weak. Size is stated for part of the rows, as once, few or many counts, or as a class when the clone is expanded.

clone_size: .
v_call: TRBV10-3
j_call: TRBJ2-7
d_call: .
cdr3_aa: CAISAQGYEQYF
cdr3_nt: TGTGCCATCAGTGCTCAGGGCTACGAGCAGTACTTC

clone_size: few
v_call: TRBV20-1
j_call: TRBJ2-5
d_call: TRBD2
cdr3_aa: CSARPSGGSRETQYF
cdr3_nt: TGCAGTGCTAGACCTAGCGGGGGAAGTAGAGAGACCCAGTACTTC

clone_size: .
v_call: TRBV30
j_call: TRBJ2-1
d_call: .
cdr3_aa: CAWRRSSYNEQFF
cdr3_nt: TGTGCCTGGAGGAGGAGCTCCTACAATGAGCAGTTCTTC

clone_size: many
v_call: TRBV7-2
j_call: TRBJ2-3
d_call: .
cdr3_aa: CASSSDSGRDTQYF
cdr3_nt: TGTGCCAGCAGCTCTGACTCCGGGCGGGATACGCAGTATTTT

clone_size: .
v_call: TRBV6-1
j_call: TRBJ2-3
d_call: TRBD2
cdr3_aa: CASSQLAGGGNTQYF
cdr3_nt: TGTGCCAGCAGTCAACTAGCGGGGGGGGGTAATACGCAGTATTTT

clone_size: .
v_call: TRBV7-3
j_call: TRBJ2-2
d_call: .
cdr3_aa: CASSPQSNTGELFF
cdr3_nt: TGTGCCAGCAGCCCACAGTCGAACACCGGGGAGCTGTTTTTT

clone_size: .
v_call: TRBV6-5
j_call: TRBJ2-1
d_call: TRBD2
cdr3_aa: CASSYSGLAGVLNEQFF
cdr3_nt: TGTGCCAGCAGTTACTCAGGACTAGCGGGAGTCTTGAATGAGCAGTTCTTC

clone_size: few
v_call: TRBV5-1
j_call: TRBJ2-7
d_call: .
cdr3_aa: CASSAGGVNEQYF
cdr3_nt: TGCGCCAGCAGCGCTGGTGGGGTAAACGAGCAGTACTTC

clone_size: few
v_call: TRBV20-1
j_call: TRBJ2-7
d_call: .
cdr3_aa: CSARDRVGVPPYEQYF
cdr3_nt: TGCAGTGCTAGAGATCGTGTAGGGGTGCCCCCCTACGAGCAGTACTTC

clone_size: .
v_call: TRBV12-3/TRBV12-4
j_call: TRBJ1-5
d_call: .
cdr3_aa: CASTVFFSSPQHF
cdr3_nt: TGTGCCAGCACTGTGTTTTTTAGTAGTCCCCAGCATTTT

clone_size: .
v_call: TRBV12-3/TRBV12-4
j_call: TRBJ2-7
d_call: .
cdr3_aa: CASSAWDFSYEQYF
cdr3_nt: TGTGCCAGCAGTGCCTGGGACTTCTCCTACGAGCAGTACTTC

clone_size: .
v_call: TRBV7-9
j_call: TRBJ2-1
d_call: .
cdr3_aa: CASSSSNYEQFF
cdr3_nt: TGTGCCAGCAGCTCGTCGAACTATGAGCAGTTCTTC

clone_size: many
v_call: TRBV5-5
j_call: TRBJ1-2
d_call: TRBD1
cdr3_aa: CASSLDYGVGGHYYGYTF
cdr3_nt: TGTGCCAGCAGCTTGGACTATGGGGTAGGGGGCCATTACTATGGCTACACCTTC

clone_size: .
v_call: TRBV7-3
j_call: TRBJ2-2
d_call: .
cdr3_aa: CASSTLPTGRTGELFF
cdr3_nt: TGTGCCAGCAGCACCCTTCCTACAGGGCGGACCGGGGAGCTGTTTTTT

clone_size: .
v_call: TRBV5-5
j_call: TRBJ2-3
d_call: TRBD2
cdr3_aa: CASSLAGLAGYTDTQYF
cdr3_nt: TGTGCCAGCAGCTTGGCGGGACTAGCGGGGTACACAGATACGCAGTATTTT

clone_size: .
v_call: TRBV7-9
j_call: TRBJ1-4
d_call: TRBD1
cdr3_aa: CASRSTGATNEKLFF
cdr3_nt: TGTGCCAGCAGGTCTACAGGGGCAACTAATGAAAAACTGTTTTTT

clone_size: .
v_call: TRBV20-1
j_call: TRBJ2-1
d_call: TRBD2
cdr3_aa: CSARPRLAGPDNEQFF
cdr3_nt: TGCAGTGCTAGGCCGAGACTAGCGGGGCCTGACAATGAGCAGTTCTTC

clone_size: many
v_call: TRBV7-9
j_call: TRBJ2-7
d_call: TRBD1
cdr3_aa: CASSWTGTGEQYF
cdr3_nt: TGTGCCAGCAGCTGGACAGGTACCGGCGAGCAGTACTTC

clone_size: few
v_call: TRBV15
j_call: TRBJ2-7
d_call: TRBD2
cdr3_aa: CATSRDWGLAGGREQYF
cdr3_nt: TGTGCCACCAGCAGAGATTGGGGACTAGCGGGAGGGCGTGAGCAGTACTTC

clone_size: few
v_call: TRBV7-9
j_call: TRBJ2-7
d_call: TRBD1
cdr3_aa: CASSLDPDRGWDYEQYF
cdr3_nt: TGTGCCAGCAGCTTAGACCCCGACAGGGGATGGGACTACGAGCAGTACTTC

clone_size: few
v_call: TRBV2
j_call: TRBJ2-7
d_call: .
cdr3_aa: CASSEVHQQYF
cdr3_nt: TGTGCCAGCAGTGAAGTTCACCAGCAGTACTTC

clone_size: .
v_call: TRBV7-9
j_call: TRBJ1-2
d_call: .
cdr3_aa: CASSLASGKRWYGYTF
cdr3_nt: TGTGCCAGCAGCTTAGCTTCGGGAAAGAGGTGGTATGGCTACACCTTC

clone_size: many
v_call: TRBV29-1
j_call: TRBJ2-7
d_call: TRBD2
cdr3_aa: CSVRLAGGDEQYF
cdr3_nt: TGCAGCGTTAGACTAGCGGGGGGTGACGAGCAGTACTTC

clone_size: .
v_call: TRBV4-2
j_call: TRBJ2-7
d_call: .
cdr3_aa: CASSQTGTRTHEQYF
cdr3_nt: TGTGCCAGCAGCCAAACCGGGACACGGACCCACGAGCAGTACTTC

clone_size: many
v_call: TRBV20-1
j_call: TRBJ2-7
d_call: .
cdr3_aa: CSARGRDSSYEQYF
cdr3_nt: TGCAGTGCTAGAGGGCGGGATAGCAGCTACGAGCAGTACTTC

clone_size: few
v_call: TRBV10-3
j_call: TRBJ2-7
d_call: TRBD1
cdr3_aa: CAISEDRGPYEQYF
cdr3_nt: TGTGCCATCAGTGAGGACAGGGGGCCGTACGAGCAGTACTTC